A single sample gave rise to the 25 T cell receptor beta chains below, sequenced in a study of beta chain features in type 1 diabetes (dated by TCRdb to between 2017 and 2018). These receptors have no identified antigens. The library was obtained by the immunoSEQ multiplex PCR assay. All of the isolated RNA was reverse transcribed with the High Capacity cDNA Reverse Transcription Kit, so expressed TCRB transcripts were sequenced. TCRdb's version of the immuneACCESS table is confined to in-frame rearrangements and falls short of the full clone set. An unresolved V gene accounts for under half of the shortfall where checked; the remainder is of unknown origin. Counted in this sample were 95,000 to 150,000 clones; 17% of them appeared once. Together, the top ten hold around 2.7% of the sample. Overall study outcomes, separate from this receptor: Type 1 diabetes patients showed a moderate but significant shortening of TCRB CDR3 length in all four CD4+ subsets.

The specimen was central memory CD4+ T cells from blood. All receptors derive from a man between 18 and 35 years old with type 1 diabetes.

This clone has just a few counts. This chain links TRBV6-5 with TRBJ1-4; TRBD1 might be the D (5 bases). V lost 0 bases, J lost 2 bases, and 10 bases lay in between. This CDR3 comprises 16 residues. The germline gives CDR1 MNHEY, CDR2 SVGAGI. CDR3 coding DNA: TGTGCCAGCAGTTACTCTGCGGGGCTCACTAATGAAAAACTGTTTTTT. Translating gives CASSYSAGLTNEKLFF.

This clone showed up just a few times. This sequence joins TRBV30 and TRBJ1-6; 9 bases line up with TRBD1. The V gene end was trimmed by 5 bases and the J gene end by 10 bases; junction bases not matched to a gene: 6. The germline CDR1 and CDR2 sequences are GTSNPN and SVGIG (reference sequence). The CDR3 sequence is 13 residues long. In nucleotides, the CDR3 is TGTGCCTGGGACAGGGGGGTTTGGTCACCCCTCCACTTT. This encodes CAWDRGVWSPLHF. The variable domain in full, completed from reference TRBV30 and TRBJ1-6, reads SQTIHQWPATLVQPVGSPLSLECTVEGTSNPNLYWYRQAAGRGLQLLFYSVGIGQISSEVPQNLSASRPQDRQFILSSKKLLLSDSGFYLCAWDRGVWSPLHFGNGTRLTVT.

V and J are TRBV30 and TRBJ2-3; D gene unclear. Germline V gene sequence: CDR1 GTSNPN, CDR2 SVGIG (reference sequence). The CDR3 has 15 amino acids. Between the trimmed V and J ends, which lost 2 bases and 7 bases, there was a span of 19 bases. The CDR3 reads CAWSPLVASSNTQYF. The CDR3 coding sequence is TGTGCCTGGAGTCCCCTGGTGGCCTCGTCCAATACGCAGTATTTT.

The chain is built from TRBV19 and TRBJ2-5; D not resolved. The CDR3 is 15 amino acids. V was pared by 10 bases and J by 7 bases, with 25 bases between. Per the germline V gene, CDR1 is LNHDA and CDR2 is SQIVND (reference sequence). In DNA form, the CDR3 reads TGTGCCACGGGCCCAGACCACGGGCGTGAAGTGACCCAGTACTTC. Translation: CATGPDHGREVTQYF. Full variable domain (outside the CDR3, taken from reference TRBV19 and TRBJ2-5): DGGITQSPKYLFRKEGQNVTLSCEQNLNHDAMYWYRQDPGQGLRLIYYSQIVNDFQKGDIAEGYSVSREKKESFPLTVTSAQKNPTAFYLCATGPDHGREVTQYFGPGTRLLVL.

J is TRBJ1-3 and V is TRBV4-1; 7 nucleotides agree with TRBD1. V dropped 4 bases and J dropped 1; count of bases not matched to a gene: 4. There are 15 residues in the CDR3. The germline V gene encodes CDR1 MGHRA and CDR2 YSYEKL. In DNA, the CDR3 is TGCGCCAGCAGCCGAGAGACAGGGTCTGGAAACACCATATATTTT. Residues: CASSRETGSGNTIYF.

This clone was seen only a few times. The chain uses TRBV25-1 and TRBJ2-5; D may be TRBD1 (6 bases). CDR1 and CDR2 (germline): MGHDK, SYGVNS. The CDR3 contains 14 residues. V was clipped by 4 bases and J by 1 base, with 10 bases between them. DNA of the CDR3: TGTGCCAGCAGTGCCACAGGGCTCCAAGAGACCCAGTACTTC. This codes for CASSATGLQETQYF.

This clone was found a few times. The rearrangement joins TRBV25-1 to TRBJ1-5, with a tentative D call TRBD1 (6 bases). Germline CDR1 reads MGHDK; CDR2 reads SYGVNS. With 3 bases removed from V and 4 bases from J, the gap between germline ends came to 10 bases. This CDR3 comprises 14 residues. CDR3 coding DNA: TGTGCCAGCAGTGATGGACAGCCAAATCAGCCCCAGCATTTT. Its protein is CASSDGQPNQPQHF.

This clone was seen more than once but under ten times. The chain joins TRBV7-2 to TRBJ2-7; D perhaps matches TRBD2 (5 bases). This CDR3 contains 14 residues. The V end lost 4 bases, the J end lost 1 base, and 11 bases lay between the germline ends. CDR1 is SGHTA, CDR2 FQGNSA, per germline. CDR3 protein: CASSSSSGSYEQYF. In DNA, the CDR3 is TGTGCCAGCAGCTCCTCCTCGGGGTCCTACGAGCAGTACTTC. Looking up the rest from reference TRBV7-2 and TRBJ2-7 gives the full variable domain: GAGVSQSPSNKVTEKGKDVELRCDPISGHTALYWYRQSLGQGLEFLIYFQGNSAPDKSGLPSDRFSAERTGGSVSTLTIQRTQQEDSAVYLCASSSSSGSYEQYFGPGTRLTVT.

The chain combines TRBV7-2 with TRBJ2-3, with D unresolved. Germline V gene data show CDR1 as SGHTA and CDR2 as FQGNSA. V lost 6 bases, J lost 0 bases, and 13 bases lay in between. CDR3 length equals 15 residues. CDR3 DNA: TGTGCCAGCAGTGGCCGGGCGGTGAGCACAGATACGCAGTATTTT. It codes for CASSGRAVSTDTQYF.

About this clone: Distinct nucleotide sequences in the sample also encode this CDR3. CDR3 in DNA: TGTGCCTGGAGTGTATCTGGGGCCAACGTCCTGACTTTC. Encoded protein: CAWSVSGANVLTF. The chain is built from TRBV30 and TRBJ2-6; no clear D gene. Trimming pared 0 bases from V and 1 base from J, leaving 1 base between. Germline values: CDR1 GTSNPN, CDR2 SVGIG (reference sequence). The CDR3 totals 13 residues.

The CDR3 region has the DNA TGCAGCGTTGAACCTCCGTACCAAGAGACCCAGTACTTC. This codes for CSVEPPYQETQYF. J is TRBJ2-5 and V is TRBV29-1, with D unresolved. Germline V gives CDR1 SQVTM, CDR2 ANQGSEA. The CDR3 runs to 13 residues. Trimming took off 2 bases at V and 0 bases at J, with 7 bases between the two ends.

The chain couples TRBV21-1 to TRBJ1-6. TRBV21-1 is listed as a pseudogene. The CDR3 has 15 amino acids. The CDR3 coding sequence is TGTGCCAGCAGCAAGAGAGGAGGGATTAATTCACCCCTCCACTTT. Translated, it gives CASSKRGGINSPLHF.

This clone has at least ten counts. V gene TRBV5-6 combines with J gene TRBJ2-3, with 9 positions matching TRBD1. V was clipped by 1 base and J by 3 bases; unmatched bases: 3. The CDR3 consists of 15 residues. Germline V gene data show CDR1 as SGHDT and CDR2 as YYEEEE. The CDR3 nucleotides are TGTGCCAGCAGCTTGTGGGACAGGGATACAGATACGCAGTATTTT. Protein: CASSLWDRDTDTQYF.

In its sample, this clone was seen a few times. The chain is built from TRBV29-1 and TRBJ1-3; 8 nucleotides agree with TRBD1. In germline, CDR1 is SQVTM, CDR2 ANQGSEA. CDR3 length equals 13 residues. After removal of 7 bases from V and 8 bases from J, the junction contained 10 bases not matched to a gene. The CDR3 sequence: CSAQGARSDTIYF. The CDR3 region has the DNA TGCAGCGCCCAGGGGGCCCGGTCGGACACCATATATTTT.

The rearrangement links TRBV30 to TRBJ2-3; TRBD1 matches at 7 bases. Germline CDR1 is GTSNPN and CDR2 is SVGIG (reference sequence). After removal of 7 bases from V and 0 bases from J, the junction contained 7 bases not matched to a gene. This CDR3 spans 14 amino acids. The CDR3 here is CAFQDRTSTDTQYF. CDR3 nucleotide sequence: TGTGCCTTCCAGGACAGGACCAGCACAGATACGCAGTATTTT.

Ten or more counts support this clone. The CDR3 DNA reads as TGCAGCTTTGTCGGGACAGGAGTACCCGAGCAGTACTTC. Its protein is CSFVGTGVPEQYF. V and J are TRBV29-1 and TRBJ2-7; TRBD1 agrees at 8 bases. The CDR3 covers 13 residues. Germline V CDR1 and CDR2: SQVTM, ANQGSEA. After removal of 8 bases from V and 6 bases from J, the junction contained 12 bases not matched to a gene.

The rearrangement uses TRBV4-2 and TRBJ2-7, with D possibly being TRBD2 (6 bases). Trimming stripped 1 base from V and 4 bases from J, with 11 bases between. This CDR3 is built from 14 residues. CDR1 is LGHNA and CDR2 is YNFKEQ in the germline V gene. The CDR3 loop is CASSQAVGGYEQYF. Here the CDR3 DNA reads TGTGCCAGCAGCCAAGCGGTCGGGGGTTACGAGCAGTACTTC.

The V call is TRBV5-1, the J call TRBJ1-1; TRBD1 agrees at 11 bases. Per germline, CDR1 SGHRS and CDR2 YFSETQ. V shed 4 bases, J shed 5 bases, and the junction held 7 bases outside the gene matches. The length of the CDR3 is 15 residues. CDR3 sequence reads: CASSRPGTGGTEAFF. The DNA of the CDR3 is TGCGCCAGCAGCCGTCCCGGGACAGGGGGGACTGAAGCTTTCTTT.

The J gene is TRBJ2-3, the V gene TRBV7-9; 9 bases are shared with TRBD1. This CDR3 region has 15 residues. Unmatched junction bases numbered 2, after V lost 4 bases and J lost 0 bases. Germline V gene data show CDR1 as SEHNR and CDR2 as FQNEAQ (reference sequence). This chain's CDR3 is CASSSGTGSTDTQYF. The DNA of the CDR3 is TGTGCCAGCAGCTCCGGGACAGGGAGCACAGATACGCAGTATTTT.

The genes are TRBV29-1 and TRBJ1-5; D gene uncertain. This CDR3 has 13 residues. V lost 6 bases and J lost 2, with 11 bases in between. CDR1 is SQVTM and CDR2 is ANQGSEA in the germline V gene. The CDR3, as DNA: TGCAGCGTGCAACCCGACGGCAATCAGCCCCAGCATTTT. Its translation: CSVQPDGNQPQHF.

This chain links TRBV5-1 with TRBJ1-6; D may be TRBD1 (6 bases). V was clipped by 1 base and J by 8 bases, with 13 bases between them. Germline CDR1 is SGHRS and CDR2 is YFSETQ. This CDR3 is 15 amino acids long. The DNA for the CDR3 is TGCGCCAGCAGCTTGTTGGGGGCGAAGGATTCACCCCTCCACTTT. Protein: CASSLLGAKDSPLHF. Full variable domain (outside the CDR3, taken from reference TRBV5-1 and TRBJ1-6): KAGVTQTPRYLIKTRGQQVTLSCSPISGHRSVSWYQQTPGQGLQFLFEYFSETQRNKGNFPGRFSGRQFSNSRSEMNVSTLELGDSALYLCASSLLGAKDSPLHFGNGTRLTVT.

This clone has just a few counts. CDR3 region: CASSLVTADTQYF. CDR3 nucleotide sequence: TGTGCCAGCAGCTTAGTGACTGCTGATACGCAGTATTTT. The chain is built from TRBV7-9 and TRBJ2-3; D remains unclear. CDR1 is SEHNR, CDR2 FQNEAQ, per germline (reference sequence). The V end was cut by 1 base, the J end by 6 bases, with 8 bases between. The CDR3 is 13 amino acids.

This clone came up a few times. The gene calls are TRBV7-9 and TRBJ2-7; 7 bases match TRBD1. V shed 5 bases and J 5 bases; nucleotides not matched to a gene: 15. The germline CDR1 and CDR2 sequences are SEHNR and FQNEAQ (reference sequence). The CDR3 consists of 16 residues. CDR3 sequence (DNA): TGTGCCAGCAGCCCCAATTGGGACAGAGGTTTCGACGAGCAGTACTTC. It codes for CASSPNWDRGFDEQYF.

This clone was seen a few times. The chain has TRBV18 and TRBJ1-5; D is perhaps TRBD1 (5 bases). This CDR3 is 14 amino acids long. CDR1 and CDR2 (germline): KGHSH, LQKENI. V lost 4 bases, J lost 9 bases, and 16 bases lay in between. The CDR3 DNA reads TGTGCCAGCTCACGGGACGAATCCCTTTCGCCCCAGCATTTT. Protein sequence: CASSRDESLSPQHF. The complete variable domain, with remaining parts taken from reference TRBV18 and TRBJ1-5, reads NAGVMQNPRHLVRRRGQEARLRCSPMKGHSHVYWYRQLPEEGLKFMVYLQKENIIDESGMPKERFSAEFPKEGPSILRIQQVVRGDSAAYFCASSRDESLSPQHFGDGTRLSIL.

The V call is TRBV29-1, the J call TRBJ2-5; the match to TRBD1 covers 8 bases. Germline V CDR1 and CDR2: SQVTM, ANQGSEA. The CDR3 length is 13 residues. V lost 8 bases to trimming and J lost 5 bases; unmatched junction nucleotides: 10. The CDR3 DNA is TGCAGCCACCGGGACAGGTGGGGGGAGACCCAGTACTTC. Its translation is CSHRDRWGETQYF.